This T cell receptor (beta chain) came from a study of Ad26.COV2.S vaccination and SARS-CoV-2 variants. Libraries were prepared by immunoSEQ multiplex PCR; TCRdb keeps only in-frame clonotypes and omits some of them. Seen here are 250,000 or so clones, roughly 85% observed once, and the top ten hold just under 3%. Treatment here: around 19 received Ad26.COV2.S at low or high dose, single or two shots; roughly five received placebo; per-sample allocation not given. On day 63 after the first injection, vaccine and placebo recipients gave samples. Unmatched junction bases numbered 8, after V lost 6 bases and J lost 6 bases. The germline CDR1 and CDR2 sequences are MNHEY and SMNVEV (reference sequence). The CDR3 consists of 14 residues.

Sample: peripheral blood, taken in a trial of Ad26.COV2.S vaccine versus placebo. The J gene is TRBJ2-3, the V gene TRBV27, with TRBD1 identical over 8 bases. This receptor was identified in a person aged 18 to 59 who received the Ad26.COV2.S COVID-19 vaccine or a placebo. CDR3 in DNA: TGTGCCAGCAGCCCCCAGGGGGCCGACGATACGCAGTATTTT. Encoded protein: CASSPQGADDTQYF.